The 29 T cell receptor beta chains below all came from one sample that was sequenced in a study of blood T cell repertoires in COVID-19. TCRdb keeps only in-frame clones here, not all; method: immunoSEQ multiplex PCR. The sample consists of 250,000 to 350,000 clones, 75% to 90% of them appearing once. Sequenced: peripheral blood. These TCRs come from a woman aged 60 to 75 with acute or convalescent COVID-19.

The chain links TRBV7-9 to TRBJ2-7; D might be TRBD2 (5 bases). Trimming took 5 bases from V and 5 from J, leaving 16 bases between them. This CDR3 spans 14 amino acids. The germline V gene has CDR1 SEHNR and CDR2 FQNEAQ (reference sequence). The CDR3: CASSHFESGNEQYF. The CDR3 region has the DNA TGTGCCAGCAGCCACTTCGAATCGGGAAACGAGCAGTACTTC.

The chain has TRBV4-1 and TRBJ1-1; TRBD1 matches 9 bases. The ends lost 8 bases at V and 4 bases at J; junction bases unmatched: 2. Per the germline V gene, CDR1 is MGHRA and CDR2 is YSYEKL. The CDR3 spans 12 residues. The CDR3 sequence: CASGQGPTEAFF. The DNA for the CDR3 is TGCGCCAGCGGACAGGGGCCCACTGAAGCTTTCTTT.

The chain uses TRBV7-2 and TRBJ2-1; a weak D match, TRBD2 (6 bases). Germline V gene lookup returns CDR1 SGHTA and CDR2 FQGNSA. Trimming removed 4 bases at V and 2 bases at J, with 15 bases between. This CDR3 is 16 amino acids long. Written as DNA, the CDR3 is TGTGCCAGCAGCTCCCTATGGCGGGACGCCTACAATGAGCAGTTCTTC. As protein: CASSSLWRDAYNEQFF.

The genes are TRBV5-4 and TRBJ2-7; 9 positions agree with TRBD2. V was pared by 4 bases and J by 4 bases, with 12 bases of the junction left unmatched. Germline CDR1 is SGHNT and CDR2 is YYREEE (reference sequence). This CDR3 is built from 16 residues. The CDR3 sequence: CASSGTPGTSHYEQYF. DNA of the CDR3: TGTGCCAGCAGCGGGACCCCCGGGACTAGCCATTACGAGCAGTACTTC.

V and J are TRBV7-2 and TRBJ1-1; D is possibly TRBD1 (5 bases). This CDR3 is 13 amino acids long. The V and J ends lost 1 base and 10 bases respectively, with 13 bases between them. Germline V lookup: CDR1 SGHTA, CDR2 FQGNSA. CDR3 protein: CASSLDPNRGAFF. The CDR3 DNA reads TGTGCCAGCAGCTTAGACCCTAATAGGGGAGCTTTCTTT.

V usage is TRBV2 and J usage is TRBJ2-1; 8 nucleotides match TRBD1. The CDR3 contains 16 residues. Trimming removed 6 bases from V and 2 bases from J; junction bases left unmatched: 9. The germline V gene encodes CDR1 SNHLY and CDR2 FYNNEI. CDR3 bases: TGTGCCAGCAGAAATAACAGGGGGGTTGCCTACAATGAGCAGTTCTTC. Translated, it gives CASRNNRGVAYNEQFF.

The chain combines TRBV20-1 with TRBJ2-7, with D hard to call. Germline V lookup: CDR1 DFQATT, CDR2 SNEGSKA (reference sequence). The CDR3 sequence is 10 residues long. Trimming shortened V by 5 bases and J by 1 base, and 3 bases separated the two germline ends. The CDR3 is CSASSYEQYF. The CDR3 nucleotides read TGCAGTGCTTCATCCTACGAGCAGTACTTC.

This clone was observed once. The chain uses TRBV4-1 and TRBJ2-1; possibly TRBD2 for D (6 bases). Germline-derived CDR1 and CDR2 are MGHRA and YSYEKL. With 0 bases removed from V and 6 bases from J, the gap between germline ends came to 12 bases. The CDR3 is made up of 15 amino acids. The DNA of the CDR3 is TGCGCCAGCAGCCAAGAGGGAGGCGGCTTCAATGAGCAGTTCTTC. Translated: CASSQEGGGFNEQFF.

The chain's CDR3 is CASSARLAADTQYF. Written as DNA, the CDR3 is TGTGCCAGCAGTGCAAGACTGGCAGCAGATACGCAGTATTTT. This chain joins TRBV2 and TRBJ2-3, with D uncertain. The germline V gene encodes CDR1 SNHLY and CDR2 FYNNEI. V was clipped by 4 bases and J by 4 bases, with 12 bases between them. The CDR3 has 14 amino acids.

V and J are TRBV7-2 and TRBJ2-3; D remains ambiguous. The V end was cut by 5 bases, the J end by 2 bases, with 11 bases between. The CDR3 is 14 amino acids. The germline V gene encodes CDR1 SGHTA and CDR2 FQGNSA. This CDR3 reads CASSLNLFTDTQYF. The CDR3 region has the DNA TGTGCCAGCAGCCTCAACCTATTCACAGATACGCAGTATTTT.

The chain joins TRBV28 to TRBJ1-2, with 7 bases aligning to TRBD1. Germline CDR1 is MDHEN and CDR2 is SYDVKM. Trimming took 6 bases from V and 4 from J; bases not matched to a gene: 5. CDR3 length: 13 residues. The chain's CDR3 is CASSDRVGYGYTF. Written as DNA, the CDR3 is TGTGCCAGCAGCGACAGGGTGGGCTATGGCTACACCTTC.

The chain employs TRBV5-1 and TRBJ1-1; D is perhaps TRBD1 (5 bases). CDR3 length equals 15 residues. V lost 0 bases and J lost 5, with 14 bases in between. Germline assignment: CDR1 SGHRS and CDR2 YFSETQ. The CDR3 protein is CASSLEGAAGTEAFF. The CDR3 DNA sequence: TGCGCCAGCAGCTTGGAAGGGGCCGCTGGGACTGAAGCTTTCTTT.

The chain combines TRBV9 with TRBJ1-2, with TRBD1 identical over 8 bases. The CDR3 is 12 residues long. The germline V gene has CDR1 SGDLS and CDR2 YYNGEE. V lost 3 bases, J lost 14 bases, and 9 bases stayed unmatched. The CDR3, as DNA: TGTGCCAGCAGCGGAACGCAGGGGGCGCCTACCTTC. Residues: CASSGTQGAPTF.

CDR3 bases: TGCGCCAGCAGCCAAGATAGAAGGGGGCACTACGAGCAGTACTTC. Encoded protein: CASSQDRRGHYEQYF. The V and J genes are TRBV4-3 and TRBJ2-7, with 7 bases matching TRBD1. The V gene end was trimmed by 0 bases and the J gene end by 3 bases; junction bases not matched to a gene: 5. The CDR3 spans 15 residues. The V gene's germline CDR1 is LGHNA and CDR2 YSLEER.

The chain combines TRBV19 with TRBJ1-5, with a weak D call TRBD1 (6 bases). Trimming took 3 bases from V and 2 from J, leaving 8 bases between them. Germline lookup yields CDR1 LNHDA and CDR2 SQIVND (reference sequence). CDR3 size: 14 residues. The CDR3 protein is CASSIRGGNQPQHF. Written as DNA, the CDR3 is TGTGCCAGTAGTATCAGGGGAGGCAATCAGCCCCAGCATTTT.

This chain links TRBV27 with TRBJ1-2, with TRBD1 matching 10 bases. V lost 0 bases, J lost 0 bases, and 7 bases stayed unmatched. Germline-derived CDR1 and CDR2 are MNHEY and SMNVEV (reference sequence). The CDR3 is 18 amino acids. The chain's CDR3 is CASSLSGDRGRSNYGYTF. The CDR3 DNA reads TGTGCCAGCAGTTTATCGGGGGACAGGGGACGCTCTAACTATGGCTACACCTTC.

This sequence joins TRBV6-5 and TRBJ2-2; 8 positions agree with TRBD1. V was pared by 6 bases and J by 9 bases, with 6 bases of the junction left unmatched. Germline assignment: CDR1 MNHEY and CDR2 SVGAGI. CDR3 length: 13 amino acids. CDR3 coding DNA: TGTGCCAGCAGGGATTCAGGGGGCCGGGAGCTGTTTTTT. Its protein is CASRDSGGRELFF.

This chain links TRBV9 with TRBJ2-3; 7 bases agree with TRBD2. Germline V lookup: CDR1 SGDLS, CDR2 YYNGEE. V was clipped by 1 base and J by 3 bases; unmatched bases: 8. The CDR3 consists of 16 residues. The CDR3 DNA sequence: TGTGCCAGCAGCGTAAACCTCGGACTAGGGACAGATACGCAGTATTTT. This codes for CASSVNLGLGTDTQYF.

V and J are TRBV27 and TRBJ2-3; 14 bases are a match to TRBD2. Germline CDR1 and CDR2: MNHEY and SMNVEV (reference sequence). The CDR3 runs 14 residues. With V trimmed by 9 bases and J by 6 bases, 5 bases remained unmatched. The CDR3 DNA is TGTGCCAGTATGGGACTAGCGGGAGCGGATACGCAGTATTTT. This encodes CASMGLAGADTQYF.

The rearrangement uses TRBV14 and TRBJ1-1; D is uncertain. From germline, CDR1 is SGHDN and CDR2 FVKESK. V lost 2 bases and J 1 base, leaving 5 bases between the germline ends. There are 13 residues in the CDR3. CDR3 region: CASSQNRNTEAFF. The CDR3 coding sequence is TGTGCCAGCAGCCAAAACAGGAACACTGAAGCTTTCTTT.

The chain joins TRBV28 to TRBJ1-2; D might be TRBD1 (5 bases). The CDR3 runs 14 residues. Germline CDR1 is MDHEN and CDR2 is SYDVKM. With 7 bases removed from V and 0 bases from J, the gap between germline ends came to 12 bases. The CDR3 nucleotides read TGTGCCAGCACCTCGTGGGGCTCTAACTATGGCTACACCTTC. Its protein product is CASTSWGSNYGYTF.

The chain is built from TRBV6-1 and TRBJ1-2; the D gene is possibly TRBD1 (6 bases). Germline V lookup: CDR1 MNHNS, CDR2 SASEGT. With 2 bases removed from V and 3 bases from J, the gap between germline ends came to 10 bases. This CDR3 has 14 residues. DNA for the CDR3: TGTGCCAGCAGTGAATTATACAGGGACTATGGCTACACCTTC. Its translation: CASSELYRDYGYTF.

The rearrangement uses TRBV7-2 and TRBJ2-3, with 7 bases aligning to TRBD2. With 2 bases clipped from V and 0 bases from J, the junction kept 8 bases outside the gene matches. The CDR3 consists of 17 residues. Germline-derived CDR1 and CDR2 are SGHTA and FQGNSA. CDR3 sequence reads: CASSLLPSGTSTDTQYF. CDR3 bases: TGTGCCAGCAGCTTACTGCCTAGCGGCACTAGCACAGATACGCAGTATTTT.

This rearrangement joins TRBV5-6 to TRBJ1-1; D gene uncertain. The germline gives CDR1 SGHDT, CDR2 YYEEEE. V dropped 1 base and J dropped 5 bases, with 9 bases sitting between them. The CDR3 is 13 residues long. Here the CDR3 DNA reads TGTGCCAGCAGCTTGAGCAGAGGAACTGAAGCTTTCTTT. Its translation is CASSLSRGTEAFF.

The chain carries TRBV9 and TRBJ2-1; D is unclear. This CDR3 comprises 15 residues. In germline, CDR1 is SGDLS, CDR2 YYNGEE. V was shortened by 0 bases and J by 1 base, with 8 bases between the two germline ends. The CDR3: CASSVGSLSYNEQFF. The CDR3 DNA follows: TGTGCCAGCAGCGTAGGTTCCCTGTCCTACAATGAGCAGTTCTTC. Full variable domain (outside the CDR3, taken from reference TRBV9 and TRBJ2-1): DSGVTQTPKHLITATGQRVTLRCSPRSGDLSVYWYQQSLDQGLQFLIQYYNGEERAKGNILERFSAQQFPDLHSELNLSSLELGDSALYFCASSVGSLSYNEQFFGPGTRLTVL.

The chain joins TRBV5-4 to TRBJ1-3; D is ambiguous. The V end lost 1 base, the J end lost 0 bases, and 8 bases lay between the germline ends. The CDR3 runs 15 residues. From germline, CDR1 is SGHNT and CDR2 YYREEE (reference sequence). The CDR3 spells CASSLPGNSGNTIYF. CDR3 DNA: TGTGCCAGCAGCTTGCCAGGCAACTCTGGAAACACCATATATTTT.

V and J are TRBV27 and TRBJ1-6; no clear D. Germline-derived CDR1 and CDR2 are MNHEY and SMNVEV (reference sequence). V was cut by 6 bases and J by 7 bases, with 10 bases left in between. This CDR3 comprises 13 residues. In nucleotides, the CDR3 is TGTGCCAGCAGACCCCCGGGGAATTCACCCCTCCACTTT. Its protein product is CASRPPGNSPLHF.

The chain employs TRBV20-1 and TRBJ1-4; D remains ambiguous. The CDR3 sequence is 11 residues long. Per germline, CDR1 DFQATT and CDR2 SNEGSKA (reference sequence). V was pared by 3 bases and J by 8 bases, with 7 bases between. The chain's CDR3 is CSASPGEKLFF. The CDR3 DNA sequence: TGCAGTGCTAGCCCCGGGGAAAAACTGTTTTTT.

CDR3 sequence: CATSDARGPPYEQYF. The CDR3 DNA sequence: TGTGCCACCAGTGACGCCAGGGGGCCCCCCTACGAGCAGTACTTC. V gene TRBV24-1 combines with J gene TRBJ2-7, with 8 bases that match TRBD1. CDR1 is KGHDR, CDR2 SFDVKD, per germline. The CDR3 has 15 amino acids. V lost 4 bases, J lost 2 bases, and 6 bases stayed unmatched.